This T cell receptor (beta chain) was observed in a study of control samples from healthy donors and cancer patients. Germline V gene lookup returns CDR1 SGHRS and CDR2 YFSETQ. The CDR3 has 15 amino acids. Trimming left V 4 bases short and J 5 bases short, with 15 bases between. The assay was immunoSEQ multiplex PCR, and TCRdb's table has in-frame clones only and misses some. The data show roughly 120,000 clones, more than 75% seen once. This chain links TRBV5-1 with TRBJ1-4, with D possibly being TRBD1 (5 bases). This receptor was identified in a woman in her sixties or seventies with lung cancer. Specimen: PBMCs. The CDR3 DNA reads as TGCGCCAGCAGCCTCCAGACAGTCGAGAATGAAAAACTGTTTTTT. Amino acids: CASSLQTVENEKLFF.